The following is a T cell receptor (beta chain) sequence with its context. In the naive CD8 group, cells lacked CD45RO and were positively selected for CCR7, so terminally differentiated effector memory CD45RA+ cells were left out. This sample stems from a study of shared clonotypes between healthy human individuals. Study summary: Three plates were used per donor for CD4 naive, three for CD4 memory, two for CD8 naive and one for CD8 memory.

Trimming took 8 bases from V and 10 from J; bases not matched to a gene: 6. This CDR3 region has 11 residues. The germline CDR1 and CDR2 sequences are SQVTM and ANQGSEA. Sequencing was performed with immunoSEQ multiplex PCR; in TCRdb, only in-frame clones are kept and a portion is missing. This table holds hundreds of thousands of clones, 95% to 98% found once. V is TRBV29-1 and J is TRBJ1-1; 11 bases agree with TRBD1. The specimen sequenced was naive CD8+ T cells sorted from blood. This clonotype was sampled from a man aged 25 to 45 in good health. CDR3 in amino acids: CSLGQGGSAFF. Here the CDR3 DNA reads TGCAGCTTGGGACAGGGGGGCTCAGCTTTCTTT.